These 8 T cell receptor beta chains came from one sample sequenced in a study of blood T cell repertoires in COVID-19. The method was immunoSEQ multiplex PCR; TCRdb's version includes in-frame clones alone and lacks a portion of them. The data hold 150,000 to 200,000 clones, with roughly 81% observed a single time. The sequenced material came from peripheral blood. The receptors were gathered from a woman older than 75 with COVID-19, enrolled during active disease.

The CDR3 loop reads CASSLGWGGLRTDTQYF. CDR3 bases: TGTGCCAGCAGCTTAGGGTGGGGGGGCCTACGCACAGATACGCAGTATTTT. The chain combines TRBV7-9 with TRBJ2-3; TRBD2 might be the D (7 bases). Germline V gives CDR1 SEHNR, CDR2 FQNEAQ (reference sequence). V was trimmed by 1 base and J by 1 base, leaving 15 bases between them. CDR3 length equals 17 residues.

This chain connects TRBV4-3 to TRBJ2-3; TRBD1 matches 10 bases. With V trimmed by 5 bases and J by 1 base, 0 bases remained unmatched. The CDR3 covers 14 residues. CDR1 and CDR2 from the germline V gene are LGHNA and YSLEER. The CDR3 reads CASSGTGGTDTQYF. CDR3 sequence (DNA): TGCGCCAGCAGCGGGACAGGGGGCACAGATACGCAGTATTTT.

This chain joins TRBV2 and TRBJ2-1; TRBD2 might be the D (7 bases). The CDR3 is made up of 13 amino acids. V lost 0 bases and J lost 9, with 9 bases in between. Germline V gene data show CDR1 as SNHLY and CDR2 as FYNNEI. The CDR3 reads CASSEAGGGEQFF. The CDR3 DNA is TGTGCCAGCAGTGAAGCGGGAGGGGGTGAGCAGTTCTTC.

This clone was seen only a few times. The CDR3 region has the DNA TGTGCCACCAGTGTATCATCCGAGGGAGAGACCCAGTACTTC. Its protein product is CATSVSSEGETQYF. The V call is TRBV24-1, the J call TRBJ2-5; perhaps TRBD2 as D (5 bases). V was cut by 5 bases and J by 4 bases, with 13 bases left in between. Germline CDR1 reads KGHDR; CDR2 reads SFDVKD. This CDR3 contains 14 residues.

This clone was seen a few times. The chain has TRBV3-1 (or the pseudogene TRBV3-2) and TRBJ1-6; D is perhaps TRBD1 (6 bases). V gave up 4 bases and J gave up 14 bases, with 12 bases separating them. CDR3 length: 12 residues. Germline V lookup: CDR1 LGHDT, CDR2 YNNKEL (reference sequence). CDR3 nucleotides: TGTGCCAGCAGCCCGTTCACAGGGTCCCTCCACTTT. This translates into CASSPFTGSLHF.

This clone was recorded only once. The chain links TRBV11-3 to TRBJ1-2; D is undetermined. The CDR3 covers 16 residues. Looked up from germline, CDR1 is SGHNT and CDR2 is YENEEA. Trimming pared 5 bases from V and 4 bases from J, leaving 20 bases between. The CDR3 loop reads CASSPRGRSPGYGYTF. As DNA, the CDR3 is TGTGCCAGCAGCCCCCGTGGCAGGTCGCCTGGCTATGGCTACACCTTC.

V is TRBV7-8 and J is TRBJ1-1; a possible D gene is TRBD1 (5 bases). With 3 bases removed from V and 3 bases from J, the gap between germline ends came to 20 bases. The CDR3 sequence is 17 residues long. The V gene's germline CDR1 is SGHVS and CDR2 FQNEAQ. The CDR3 here is CASSFPRGGTEHTEAFF. The DNA for the CDR3 is TGTGCCAGCAGCTTTCCCCGTGGAGGGACCGAGCACACTGAAGCTTTCTTT.

The chain has TRBV24-1 and TRBJ1-5; D is ambiguous. The germline V gene encodes CDR1 KGHDR and CDR2 SFDVKD. The length of the CDR3 is 14 residues. Trimming removed 3 bases at V and 6 bases at J, with 11 bases between. CDR3 amino acids: CATSDPGLAQPQHF. For the CDR3, the DNA is TGTGCCACCAGTGATCCGGGCCTAGCTCAGCCCCAGCATTTT.